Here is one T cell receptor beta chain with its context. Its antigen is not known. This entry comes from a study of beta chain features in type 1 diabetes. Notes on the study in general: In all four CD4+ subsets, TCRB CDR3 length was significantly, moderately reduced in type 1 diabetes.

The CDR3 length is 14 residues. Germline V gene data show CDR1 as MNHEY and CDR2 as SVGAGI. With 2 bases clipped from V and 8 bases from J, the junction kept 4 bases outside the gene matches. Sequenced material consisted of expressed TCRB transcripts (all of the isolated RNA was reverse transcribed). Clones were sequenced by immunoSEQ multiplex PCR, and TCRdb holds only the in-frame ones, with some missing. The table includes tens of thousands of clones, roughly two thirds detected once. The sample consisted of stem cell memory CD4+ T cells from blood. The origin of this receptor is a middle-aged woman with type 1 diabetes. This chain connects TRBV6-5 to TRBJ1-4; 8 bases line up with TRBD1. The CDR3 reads CASSYGQGAEKLFF. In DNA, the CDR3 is TGTGCCAGCAGTTACGGGCAGGGGGCGGAAAAACTGTTTTTT.